This is a list of T cell receptor beta chains from one sample in a study of T cells after yellow fever vaccination. TCRdb re-called the 5' RACE reads through MiXCR, storing one row per CDR3 protein. There are approximately 160,000 distinct CDR3 sequences in the sample; around 9.7% occur only once, and roughly a third lies in the top ten. The sample was CD8+ T cells sorted from PBMCs, taken 45 days after the yellow fever booster vaccination. The receptors were sampled from a man aged 18 to 29 who received the YFV17D yellow fever vaccine. CDR3s include the opening cysteine and the closing phenylalanine or tryptophan. Fields, in order: CDR3 DNA, CDR3 protein, J gene, clone size, V gene, D gene. A D gene is named only where the DNA matches it firmly. Rows may omit the clone size; those that give it use once, few, many or a size class.

DNA: TGCGCCAGCAGCCAAGATAGAGGACTGCAAGAGACCCAGTACTTC; CDR3: CASSQDRGLQETQYF; J: TRBJ2-5; size: many; V: TRBV4-1; D: NA
DNA: TGCGCCAGCAGCTCCGGGACAGGAAGCCTAAATTCACCCCTCCACTTT; CDR3: CASSSGTGSLNSPLHF; J: TRBJ1-6; size: few; V: TRBV5-1; D: TRBD1
DNA: TGCGCCAGCAGCCAGGGGAGGGTGACCAACTATGGCTACACCTTC; CDR3: CASSQGRVTNYGYTF; J: TRBJ1-2; size: many; V: TRBV4-3; D: NA
DNA: TGTGCCAGCAGCTTAGGGGGGATCTACGAGCAGTACTTC; CDR3: CASSLGGIYEQYF; J: TRBJ2-7; size: few; V: TRBV11-2; D: NA
DNA: TGTGCCAGCAGCGCCACAGGGGGCTACGGCTACACCTTC; CDR3: CASSATGGYGYTF; J: TRBJ1-2; size: few; V: TRBV12-3/TRBV12-4; D: TRBD1
DNA: TGCAGCGTTGAAGAGACGACGGGGGGGCCCTACGAGCAGTACTTC; CDR3: CSVEETTGGPYEQYF; J: TRBJ2-7; size: many; V: TRBV29-1; D: TRBD2
DNA: NA; CDR3: CASSEFRGRELFF; J: TRBJ2-2; size: few; V: TRBV25-1; D: NA
DNA: TGCAGCGTCAAAACAGGGTCGATGAACACTGAAGCTTTCTTT; CDR3: CSVKTGSMNTEAFF; J: TRBJ1-1; size: few; V: TRBV29-1; D: NA
DNA: TGCGCCAGCAGTGATTTGGGCTACGAGCAGTACTTC; CDR3: CASSDLGYEQYF; J: TRBJ2-7; size: many; V: TRBV10-2; D: NA
DNA: TGTGCCAGCAGTCCCCAAGGGACCGGGGAGCTGTTTTTT; CDR3: CASSPQGTGELFF; J: TRBJ2-2; size: NA; V: TRBV6-5; D: NA
DNA: TGTGCCAGCCTGCCCGGGGGGACAGATACGCAGTATTTT; CDR3: CASLPGGTDTQYF; J: TRBJ2-3; size: few; V: TRBV6-1; D: TRBD2
DNA: TGTGCCAGCAGCTTAGCATTCATGGGAGGTGAAAAACTGTTTTTT; CDR3: CASSLAFMGGEKLFF; J: TRBJ1-4; size: few; V: TRBV7-8; D: NA
DNA: TGTGCCATCAGTGTTGCGAGGGCTTCAGAGGCCCAGTACTTC; CDR3: CAISVARASEAQYF; J: TRBJ2-5; size: NA; V: TRBV10-3; D: NA
DNA: TGCGCCAGCAGCCAAGTGCCCTGGCGTGGGGGCAATCAGCCCCAGCATTTT; CDR3: CASSQVPWRGGNQPQHF; J: TRBJ1-5; size: NA; V: TRBV4-1; D: NA
DNA: TGTGCCAGCAGTTATTTCGGACCTTACTACGAGCAGTACTTC; CDR3: CASSYFGPYYEQYF; J: TRBJ2-7; size: NA; V: TRBV6-6; D: NA
DNA: TGTGCCAGCAGCTCCGACAGGGGGCGATGGGACACTGAAGCTTTCTTT; CDR3: CASSSDRGRWDTEAFF; J: TRBJ1-1; size: NA; V: TRBV7-2; D: TRBD1
DNA: TGTGCCAGCAGCTCCTTGTGGCGGGACCAGAGCTCCTACAATGAGCAGTTCTTC; CDR3: CASSSLWRDQSSYNEQFF; J: TRBJ2-1; size: NA; V: TRBV7-8; D: NA
DNA: TGTGCCAGCAGCTTCGGACAGGCCATGAACACTGAAGCTTTCTTT; CDR3: CASSFGQAMNTEAFF; J: TRBJ1-1; size: few; V: TRBV7-9; D: TRBD1
DNA: TGTGCCAGCAGCTTTGGGACAGGGAGCTCCTACGAGCAGTACTTC; CDR3: CASSFGTGSSYEQYF; J: TRBJ2-7; size: NA; V: TRBV7-6; D: TRBD1
DNA: TGCAGTGCTAGTGGGGGGGGTGGCTACGAGCAGTACTTC; CDR3: CSASGGGGYEQYF; J: TRBJ2-7; size: NA; V: TRBV20-1; D: TRBD2
DNA: TGTGCCAGCAGCTTAGCCTACGGCCTAGGGGGTAGGAACGAGCAGTACTTC; CDR3: CASSLAYGLGGRNEQYF; J: TRBJ2-7; size: many; V: TRBV7-2; D: NA
DNA: TGCGCCAGCAGCCTACGTCGGGATTCGGGGGGCTACACCTTC; CDR3: CASSLRRDSGGYTF; J: TRBJ1-2; size: few; V: TRBV4-1; D: NA
DNA: TGTGCCAGCAGTTCTATGGTACTAGCGGGGGGGAATGAGCAGTTCTTC; CDR3: CASSSMVLAGGNEQFF; J: TRBJ2-1; size: few; V: TRBV28; D: TRBD2
DNA: TGTGCCAGCAGCTTGGTCGGCGGGGCTAACTATGGCTACACCTTC; CDR3: CASSLVGGANYGYTF; J: TRBJ1-2; size: NA; V: TRBV5-6; D: NA
DNA: TGTGCCAGCAGCCTAGGACGGACAGGGGGCTGGAGTGCCACAGATACGCAGTATTTT; CDR3: CASSLGRTGGWSATDTQYF; J: TRBJ2-3; size: few; V: TRBV7-9; D: TRBD1
DNA: TGCAGTGCTTTAAGCGGAGACACAGATACGCAGTATTTT; CDR3: CSALSGDTDTQYF; J: TRBJ2-3; size: few; V: TRBV20-1; D: NA